This TCR beta chain stems from a study of shared clonotypes between healthy human individuals. Using immunoSEQ multiplex PCR, the repertoire was profiled, and TCRdb retains in-frame clones only, with some absent. The sample consists of some 2,100,000 clones, more than 90% of them appearing once. Investigators divided CD4+ cells into CD45RA+ naive and CD45RA-negative memory subsets. After removal of 5 bases from V and 12 bases from J, the junction contained 22 bases not matched to a gene. The CDR3 consists of 16 residues. CDR1 and CDR2 (germline): LNHDA, SQIVND (reference sequence). This clone was picked up one time.

What was sequenced was naive CD4+ T cells sorted from blood. The sample's subset: CD45RA+ positively selected. The V and J genes are TRBV19 and TRBJ2-7, with 7 bases that match TRBD1. This receptor was obtained from a man younger than 35 in good health. DNA for the CDR3: TGTGCCAGTAGTCCTACCTCCCCCGGGACAGCTACTGGGCTGTACTTC. Amino acids: CASSPTSPGTATGLYF.